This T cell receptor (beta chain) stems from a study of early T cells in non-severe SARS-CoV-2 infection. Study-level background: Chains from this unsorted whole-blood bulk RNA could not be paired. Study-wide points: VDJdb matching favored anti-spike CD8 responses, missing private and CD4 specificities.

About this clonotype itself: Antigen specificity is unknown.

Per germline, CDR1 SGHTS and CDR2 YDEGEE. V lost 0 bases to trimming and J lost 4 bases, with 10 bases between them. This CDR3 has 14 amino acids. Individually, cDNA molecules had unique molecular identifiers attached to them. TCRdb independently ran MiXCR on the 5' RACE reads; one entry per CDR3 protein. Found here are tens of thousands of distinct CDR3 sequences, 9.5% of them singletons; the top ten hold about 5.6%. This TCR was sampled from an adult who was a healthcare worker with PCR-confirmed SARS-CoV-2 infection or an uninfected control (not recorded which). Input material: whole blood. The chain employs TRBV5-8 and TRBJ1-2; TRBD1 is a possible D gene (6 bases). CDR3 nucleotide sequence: TGTGCCAGCAGCTTGGTACAGGGAATCTATGGCTACACCTTC. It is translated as CASSLVQGIYGYTF.